This T cell receptor (beta chain) was identified during a study of neurological immune-mediated disorders. V dropped 0 bases and J dropped 10 bases, with 11 bases sitting between them. Germline loops: CDR1 SGHDT, CDR2 YYEEEE. The CDR3 spans 14 residues. The study built unsorted libraries from 2 million PBMCs kept at -80 C. This clonotype was seen at least ten times. The cDNA came from 5'RACE with 10-nucleotide random UMIs. Over 170 million TCR-beta sequences (from 15-18 subjects) were yielded by each sequencing run. TCRdb analysed the 5' RACE reads with MiXCR anew, one entry per CDR3 protein. The top ten clones hold roughly 1.3% of a sample with about 120,000 distinct CDR3 sequences, roughly 3.2% of them seen once.

The V gene is TRBV5-6, the J gene TRBJ1-6, with a possible D match to TRBD1 (5 bases). Sequencing was performed on PBMCs. The clonotype comes from a woman aged 25 to 39 with multiple sclerosis. CDR3 sequence (DNA): TGTGCCAGCAGCTTGGCGCAGGGAACCTCACCCCTCCACTTT. Translated, it gives CASSLAQGTSPLHF.